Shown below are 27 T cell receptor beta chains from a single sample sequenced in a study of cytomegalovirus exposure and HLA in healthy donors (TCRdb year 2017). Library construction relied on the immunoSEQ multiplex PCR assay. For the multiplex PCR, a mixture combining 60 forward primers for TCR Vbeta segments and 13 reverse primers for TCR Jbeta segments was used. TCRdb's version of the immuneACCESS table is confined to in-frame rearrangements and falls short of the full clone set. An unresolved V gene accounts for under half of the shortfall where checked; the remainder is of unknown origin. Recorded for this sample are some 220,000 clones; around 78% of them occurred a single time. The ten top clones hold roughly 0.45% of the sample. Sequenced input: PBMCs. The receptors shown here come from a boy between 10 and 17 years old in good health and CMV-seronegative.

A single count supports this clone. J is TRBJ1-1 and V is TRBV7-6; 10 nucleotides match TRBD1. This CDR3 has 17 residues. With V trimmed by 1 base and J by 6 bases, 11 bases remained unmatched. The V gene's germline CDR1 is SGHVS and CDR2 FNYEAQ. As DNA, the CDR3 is TGTGCCAGCAGCTTAGGGGCCCCCCCAGGACAGGGGGCTGAAGCTTTCTTT. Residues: CASSLGAPPGQGAEAFF.

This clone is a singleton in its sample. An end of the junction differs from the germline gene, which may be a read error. The CDR3 protein is CSSSLAGRGEAEKLFF. Here the CDR3 DNA reads TGTTCCAGCAGCTTAGCGGGGAGGGGAGAAGCCGAAAAACTGTTTTTT. The chain uses TRBV7-9 and TRBJ1-4, with D tentatively TRBD1 (5 bases). The CDR3 is 16 amino acids. Germline loops: CDR1 SEHNR, CDR2 FQNEAQ (reference sequence).

CDR3 loop: CSVGGGQGAGEQFF. DNA of the CDR3: TGCAGCGTTGGGGGGGGACAGGGGGCAGGGGAGCAGTTCTTC. The chain couples TRBV29-1 to TRBJ2-1; 12 positions match TRBD1. This CDR3 has 14 amino acids. Germline-derived CDR1 and CDR2 are SQVTM and ANQGSEA. With 4 bases clipped from V and 10 bases from J, the junction kept 8 bases outside the gene matches.

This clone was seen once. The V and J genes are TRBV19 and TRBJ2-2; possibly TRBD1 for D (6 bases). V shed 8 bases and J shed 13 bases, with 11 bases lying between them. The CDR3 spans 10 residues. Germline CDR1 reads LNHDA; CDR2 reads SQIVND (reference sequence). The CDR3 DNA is TGTGCCAGTGGGGGCCCAGGGCTGTTTTTT. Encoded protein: CASGGPGLFF.

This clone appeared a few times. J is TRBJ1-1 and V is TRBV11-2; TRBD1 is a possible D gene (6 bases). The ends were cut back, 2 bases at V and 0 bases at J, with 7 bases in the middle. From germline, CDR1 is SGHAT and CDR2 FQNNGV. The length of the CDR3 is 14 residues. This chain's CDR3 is CASSLQGMNTEAFF. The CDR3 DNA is TGTGCCAGCAGCTTACAGGGGATGAACACTGAAGCTTTCTTT.

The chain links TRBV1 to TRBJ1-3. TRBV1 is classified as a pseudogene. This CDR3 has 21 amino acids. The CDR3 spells CTSSQDCRGPRKRRAGNTIYF. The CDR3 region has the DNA TGCACCAGCAGCCAAGATTGTAGAGGGCCCCGAAAGAGAAGGGCTGGAAACACCATATATTTT.

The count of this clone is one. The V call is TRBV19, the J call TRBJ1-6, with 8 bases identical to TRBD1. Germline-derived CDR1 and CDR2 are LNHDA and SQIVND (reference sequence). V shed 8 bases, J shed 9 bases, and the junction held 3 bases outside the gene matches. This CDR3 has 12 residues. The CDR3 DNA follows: TGTGCCAGTGATGACAGGGGTTCACCCCTCCACTTT. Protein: CASDDRGSPLHF. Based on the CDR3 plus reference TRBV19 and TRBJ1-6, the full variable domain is DGGITQSPKYLFRKEGQNVTLSCEQNLNHDAMYWYRQDPGQGLRLIYYSQIVNDFQKGDIAEGYSVSREKKESFPLTVTSAQKNPTAFYLCASDDRGSPLHFGNGTRLTVT.

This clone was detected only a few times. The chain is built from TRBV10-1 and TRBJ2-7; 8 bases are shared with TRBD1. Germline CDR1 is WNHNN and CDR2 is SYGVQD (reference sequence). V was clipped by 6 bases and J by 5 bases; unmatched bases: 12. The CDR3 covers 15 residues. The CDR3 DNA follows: TGCGCCAGCAGCGAAGGGGACAGGCGGCGGGACGAGCAGTACTTC. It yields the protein CASSEGDRRRDEQYF.

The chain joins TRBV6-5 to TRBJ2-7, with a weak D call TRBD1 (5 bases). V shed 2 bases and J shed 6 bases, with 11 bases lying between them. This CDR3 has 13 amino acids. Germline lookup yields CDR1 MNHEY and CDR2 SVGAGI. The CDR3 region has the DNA TGTGCCAGCAGTTACAGCTCAGGGCGCGAGCAGTACTTC. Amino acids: CASSYSSGREQYF.

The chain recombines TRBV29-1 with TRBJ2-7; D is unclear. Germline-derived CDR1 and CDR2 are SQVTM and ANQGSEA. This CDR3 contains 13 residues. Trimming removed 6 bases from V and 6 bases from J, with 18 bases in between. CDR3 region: CSVGRKLKSEQYF. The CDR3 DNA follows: TGCAGCGTGGGCCGGAAGCTGAAGAGCGAGCAGTACTTC.

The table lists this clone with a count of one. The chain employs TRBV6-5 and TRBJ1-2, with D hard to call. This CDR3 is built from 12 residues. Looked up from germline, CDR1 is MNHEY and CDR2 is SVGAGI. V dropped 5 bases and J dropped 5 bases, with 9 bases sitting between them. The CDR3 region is CASSEGRYGYTF. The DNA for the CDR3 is TGTGCCAGCAGTGAAGGGAGGTATGGCTACACCTTC.

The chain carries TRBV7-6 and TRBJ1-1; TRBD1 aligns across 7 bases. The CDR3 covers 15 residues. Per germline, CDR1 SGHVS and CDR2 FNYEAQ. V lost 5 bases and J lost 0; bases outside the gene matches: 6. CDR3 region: CASSNRQGLNTEAFF. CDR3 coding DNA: TGTGCCAGCAGCAACCGACAGGGTTTGAACACTGAAGCTTTCTTT.

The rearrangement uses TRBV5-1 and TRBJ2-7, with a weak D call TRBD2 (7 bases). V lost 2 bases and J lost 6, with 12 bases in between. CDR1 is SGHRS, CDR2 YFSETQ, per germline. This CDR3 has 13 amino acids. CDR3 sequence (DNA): TGCGCCAGCAGCTTCGGGGGGCTAGGCGAGCAGTACTTC. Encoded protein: CASSFGGLGEQYF.

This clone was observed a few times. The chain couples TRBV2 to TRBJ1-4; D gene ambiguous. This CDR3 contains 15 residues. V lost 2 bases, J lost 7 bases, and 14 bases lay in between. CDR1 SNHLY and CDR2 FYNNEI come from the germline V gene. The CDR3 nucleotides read TGTGCCAGCAGTGAAAGCCCGGGGTTGGGTGAAAAACTGTTTTTT. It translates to CASSESPGLGEKLFF.

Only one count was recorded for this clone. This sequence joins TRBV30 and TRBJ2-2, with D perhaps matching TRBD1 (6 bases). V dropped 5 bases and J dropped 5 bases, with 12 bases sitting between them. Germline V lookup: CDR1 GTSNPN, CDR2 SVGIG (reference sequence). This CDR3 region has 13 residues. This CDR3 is CAWGTIFTGELFF. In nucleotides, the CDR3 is TGTGCCTGGGGGACAATATTTACCGGGGAGCTGTTTTTT. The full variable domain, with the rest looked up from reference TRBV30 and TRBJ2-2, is SQTIHQWPATLVQPVGSPLSLECTVEGTSNPNLYWYRQAAGRGLQLLFYSVGIGQISSEVPQNLSASRPQDRQFILSSKKLLLSDSGFYLCAWGTIFTGELFFGEGSRLTVL.

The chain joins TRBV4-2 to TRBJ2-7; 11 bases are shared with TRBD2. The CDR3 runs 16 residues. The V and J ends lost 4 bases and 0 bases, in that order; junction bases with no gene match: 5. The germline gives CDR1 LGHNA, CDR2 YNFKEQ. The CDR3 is CASSPGLADSSYEQYF. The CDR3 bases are TGTGCCAGCAGCCCGGGACTAGCGGATAGCTCCTACGAGCAGTACTTC.

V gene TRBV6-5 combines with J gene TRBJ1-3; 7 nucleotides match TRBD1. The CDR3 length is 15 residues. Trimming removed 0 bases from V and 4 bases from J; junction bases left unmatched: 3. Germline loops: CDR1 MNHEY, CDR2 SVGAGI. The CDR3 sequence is CASSYSETGGNTIYF. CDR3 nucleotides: TGTGCCAGCAGTTACTCGGAGACAGGGGGAAACACCATATATTTT.

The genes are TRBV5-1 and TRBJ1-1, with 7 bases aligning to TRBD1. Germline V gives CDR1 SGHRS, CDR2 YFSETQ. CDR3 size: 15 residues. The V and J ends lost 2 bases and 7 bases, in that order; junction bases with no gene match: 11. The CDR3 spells CASSLQTGPYCEAFF. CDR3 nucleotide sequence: TGCGCCAGCAGCTTACAGACAGGGCCATACTGTGAAGCTTTCTTT.

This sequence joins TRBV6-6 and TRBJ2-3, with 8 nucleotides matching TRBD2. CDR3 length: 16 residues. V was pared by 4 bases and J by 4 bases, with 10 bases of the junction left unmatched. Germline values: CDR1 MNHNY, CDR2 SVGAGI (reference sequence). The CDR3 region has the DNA TGTGCCAGCAGTTCCCCTTGGAGCGGGGGATCAGATACGCAGTATTTT. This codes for CASSSPWSGGSDTQYF.

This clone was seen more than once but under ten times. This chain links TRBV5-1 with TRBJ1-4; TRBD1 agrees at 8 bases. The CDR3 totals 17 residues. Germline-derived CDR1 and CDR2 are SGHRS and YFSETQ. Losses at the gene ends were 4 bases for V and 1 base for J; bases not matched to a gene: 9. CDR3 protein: CASSRNGQGVTNEKLFF. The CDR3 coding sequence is TGCGCCAGCAGCCGAAATGGACAGGGAGTAACTAATGAAAAACTGTTTTTT.

The DNA for the CDR3 is TGTGCCAGCAGTAGCTGGAGAATTACTAACTATGGCTACACCTTC. Translated, it gives CASSSWRITNYGYTF. This chain uses TRBV7-9 with TRBJ1-2; no firm D call. Deletions cut 6 bases from V and 0 bases from J, with 14 bases between. Germline-derived CDR1 and CDR2 are SEHNR and FQNEAQ (reference sequence). This CDR3 contains 15 residues.

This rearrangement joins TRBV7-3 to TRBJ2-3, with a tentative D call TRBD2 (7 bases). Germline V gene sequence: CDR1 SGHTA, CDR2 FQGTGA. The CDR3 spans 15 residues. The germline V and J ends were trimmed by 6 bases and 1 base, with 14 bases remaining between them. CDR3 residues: CASSRGGSGTDTQYF. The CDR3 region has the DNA TGTGCCAGCAGTAGGGGGGGATCGGGCACAGATACGCAGTATTTT. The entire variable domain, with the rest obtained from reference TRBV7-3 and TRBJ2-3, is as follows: GAGVSQTPSNKVTEKGKYVELRCDPISGHTALYWYRQSLGQGPEFLIYFQGTGAADDSGLPNDRFFAVRPEGSVSTLKIQRTERGDSAVYLCASSRGGSGTDTQYFGPGTRLTVL.

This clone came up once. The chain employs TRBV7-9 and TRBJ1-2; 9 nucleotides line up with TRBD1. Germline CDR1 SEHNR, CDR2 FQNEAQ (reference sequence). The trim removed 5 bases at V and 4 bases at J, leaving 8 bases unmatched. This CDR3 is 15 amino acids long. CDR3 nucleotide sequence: TGTGCCAGCAGCCCCAGGGCGGACAGGGGCTATGGCTACACCTTC. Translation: CASSPRADRGYGYTF.

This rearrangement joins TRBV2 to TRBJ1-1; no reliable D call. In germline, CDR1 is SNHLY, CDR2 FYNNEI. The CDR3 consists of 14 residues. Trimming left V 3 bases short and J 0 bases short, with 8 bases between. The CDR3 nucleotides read TGTGCCAGCAGTGATTCCAGGTTGAACACTGAAGCTTTCTTT. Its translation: CASSDSRLNTEAFF.

The CDR3 reads CASSYWRDRDTQYF. CDR3 coding DNA: TGTGCCAGCAGTTACTGGCGGGATCGGGATACGCAGTATTTT. J is TRBJ2-3 and V is TRBV6-6, with TRBD2 as a possible D gene (6 bases). Trimming took 1 base from V and 6 from J, leaving 11 bases between them. Per germline, CDR1 MNHNY and CDR2 SVGAGI (reference sequence). This CDR3 comprises 14 residues.

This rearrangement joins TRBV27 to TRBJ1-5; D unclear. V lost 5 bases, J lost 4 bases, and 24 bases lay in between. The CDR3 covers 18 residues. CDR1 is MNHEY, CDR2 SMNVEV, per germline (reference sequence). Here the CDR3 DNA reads TGTGCCAGCAGTCCCCGGGAGGAGGGAGGTGATAGTAATCAGCCCCAGCATTTT. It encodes CASSPREEGGDSNQPQHF.

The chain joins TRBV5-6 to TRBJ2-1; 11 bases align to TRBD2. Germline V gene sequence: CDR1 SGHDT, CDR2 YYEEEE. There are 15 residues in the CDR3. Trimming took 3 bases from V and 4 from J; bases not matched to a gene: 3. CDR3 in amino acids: CASSWGTSGYNEQFF. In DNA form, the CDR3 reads TGTGCCAGCAGCTGGGGGACTAGCGGTTACAATGAGCAGTTCTTC.